The clone carrying this TCR beta chain was seen more than once but under ten times. Its antigen is unidentified. Trimming took 0 bases from V and 4 from J, leaving 14 bases between them. This CDR3 spans 16 amino acids. Germline V gives CDR1 SGDLS, CDR2 YYNGEE. cDNA carried unique molecular identifiers, and a universal primer site was added by template switching. A single record per CDR3 protein comes from TCRdb applying MiXCR to the 5' RACE reads. Of about 340,000 distinct CDR3 sequences detected, approximately 8.7% appear once; the ten largest clones hold more than 8%. This entry belongs to a study of identical twins. Study-level points and caveats: Within cord blood, abundant beta clonotypes carried fewer insertions, but memory repertoires showed no such trend. The models systematically underestimated how much out-of-frame TCR alpha was shared in monozygotic twins.

The sequenced sample consisted of naive T cells sorted from blood. This chain links TRBV9 with TRBJ2-1; D is ambiguous. The clonotype comes from a woman between 50 and 59 years old in good health. DNA for the CDR3: TGTGCCAGCAGCGTAGTTGGCTTTTCCGTGTACAATGAGCAGTTCTTC. It translates to CASSVVGFSVYNEQFF. Variable domain in full (rest from reference TRBV9 and TRBJ2-1): DSGVTQTPKHLITATGQRVTLRCSPRSGDLSVYWYQQSLDQGLQFLIQYYNGEERAKGNILERFSAQQFPDLHSELNLSSLELGDSALYFCASSVVGFSVYNEQFFGPGTRLTVL.